These 21 T cell receptor beta chains share one sample of origin, sequenced in a study of cytomegalovirus exposure and HLA in healthy donors (dated by TCRdb to the late 2010s). The library was prepared using the immunoSEQ multiplex PCR assay. For the multiplex PCR, a mixture combining 60 forward primers for TCR Vbeta segments and 13 reverse primers for TCR Jbeta segments was used. Sourced from immuneACCESS, this table was stored by TCRdb with only in-frame sequences that have V and J called. A share of the clones is absent; for the studies checked, an unresolved V gene accounts for under half, and the remainder has no known explanation. The sample table shows around 100,000 clones, and about 79% are seen once. In total, the top ten clones hold 5.8% of the sample. The source material was PBMCs. These receptors came from a man between 60 and 75 years old in good health and CMV-seropositive.

The chain couples TRBV12-5 to TRBJ1-1, with D unclear. The germline V gene has CDR1 LGHNT and CDR2 FRNRAP. V lost 8 bases to trimming and J lost 9 bases, with 22 bases between them. This CDR3 comprises 14 residues. The CDR3: CASNGAGSWRKAFF. CDR3 sequence (DNA): TGTGCTAGTAATGGAGCGGGGAGCTGGAGGAAAGCTTTCTTT.

This clone was seen a handful of times. The chain combines TRBV6-1 with TRBJ1-1; possibly TRBD1 for D (5 bases). This CDR3 contains 13 residues. The ends were cut back, 8 bases at V and 0 bases at J, with 10 bases in the middle. The germline gives CDR1 MNHNS, CDR2 SASEGT. The chain's CDR3 is CASGNRLNTEAFF. DNA of the CDR3: TGTGCCAGCGGAAACAGGTTGAACACTGAAGCTTTCTTT.

The chain is built from TRBV7-6 and TRBJ2-7, with D tentatively TRBD2 (6 bases). Germline V gene data show CDR1 as SGHVS and CDR2 as FNYEAQ. CDR3 size: 13 residues. Trimming pared 5 bases from V and 2 bases from J, leaving 10 bases between. CDR3 amino acids: CASSPGGPYEQYF. The CDR3 DNA sequence: TGTGCCAGCAGCCCCGGGGGTCCCTACGAGCAGTACTTC. Full variable domain (remainder filled in from reference TRBV7-6 and TRBJ2-7): GAGVSQSPRYKVTKRGQDVALRCDPISGHVSLYWYRQALGQGPEFLTYFNYEAQQDKSGLPNDRFSAERPEGSISTLTIQRTEQRDSAMYRCASSPGGPYEQYFGPGTRLTVT.

At least ten counts were recorded for this clone. The genes are TRBV6-5 and TRBJ1-1; D unclear. The CDR3 contains 12 residues. Germline V CDR1 and CDR2: MNHEY, SVGAGI. The ends were cut back, 2 bases at V and 4 bases at J, with 5 bases in the middle. CDR3 sequence: CASSYGPTEAFF. DNA for the CDR3: TGTGCCAGCAGTTACGGCCCCACTGAAGCTTTCTTT.

The chain links TRBV9 to TRBJ2-5, with D possibly being TRBD2 (5 bases). The ends were cut back, 3 bases at V and 5 bases at J, with 17 bases in the middle. Germline V gene data show CDR1 as SGDLS and CDR2 as YYNGEE. The CDR3 is made up of 15 amino acids. CDR3 loop: CASSAPGSNLETQYF. For the CDR3, the DNA is TGTGCCAGCAGCGCACCGGGATCGAATTTGGAGACCCAGTACTTC. The complete variable domain, with remaining parts taken from reference TRBV9 and TRBJ2-5, reads DSGVTQTPKHLITATGQRVTLRCSPRSGDLSVYWYQQSLDQGLQFLIQYYNGEERAKGNILERFSAQQFPDLHSELNLSSLELGDSALYFCASSAPGSNLETQYFGPGTRLLVL.

The rearrangement links TRBV28 to TRBJ1-5, with D possibly being TRBD1 (5 bases). The CDR3 runs to 13 residues. Deletions cut 8 bases from V and 6 bases from J, with 14 bases between. CDR1 is MDHEN, CDR2 SYDVKM, per germline. For the CDR3, the DNA is TGTGCCAGCCTTGCTCGACAGAGTCAGCCCCAGCATTTT. Translated: CASLARQSQPQHF.

The chain uses TRBV6-1 and TRBJ1-2; D call uncertain. The germline V gene has CDR1 MNHNS and CDR2 SASEGT. V lost 6 bases and J 5 bases, leaving 13 bases between the germline ends. The CDR3 consists of 13 residues. Here the CDR3 DNA reads TGTGCCAGCAGCTATAGCGAAATTTATGGCTACACCTTC. Translated: CASSYSEIYGYTF.

The V gene is TRBV25-1, the J gene TRBJ1-6; 7 positions agree with TRBD1. The germline gives CDR1 MGHDK, CDR2 SYGVNS. The CDR3 runs to 15 residues. Trimming took 1 base from V and 10 from J; bases not matched to a gene: 7. CDR3 loop: CASSESVRGLSPLHF. The DNA of the CDR3 is TGTGCCAGCAGTGAATCAGTCAGGGGGTTATCACCCCTCCACTTT.

V usage is TRBV6-5 and J usage is TRBJ2-2, with a tentative D call TRBD2 (6 bases). The CDR3 loop spans 15 amino acids. With 6 bases removed from V and 6 bases from J, the gap between germline ends came to 17 bases. Per germline, CDR1 MNHEY and CDR2 SVGAGI. The CDR3: CASSPGVIRAGELFF. CDR3 nucleotide sequence: TGTGCCAGCAGCCCGGGGGTGATCCGCGCCGGGGAGCTGTTTTTT.

The J gene is TRBJ2-5, the V gene TRBV9; D gene unclear. CDR1 and CDR2 (germline): SGDLS, YYNGEE. There are 14 residues in the CDR3. Deletions cut 4 bases from V and 4 bases from J, with 14 bases between. The chain's CDR3 is CASSPDTYGETQYF. The CDR3 DNA sequence: TGTGCCAGCAGCCCAGACACTTACGGAGAGACCCAGTACTTC.

The chain has TRBV27 and TRBJ1-5; TRBD1 matches 9 bases. J lost 4 bases, V lost 3 bases, and 7 bases had no gene match. The germline CDR1 and CDR2 sequences are MNHEY and SMNVEV (reference sequence). This CDR3 spans 16 amino acids. Here the CDR3 DNA reads TGTGCCAGCAGTTTGGGAGGGACAGGGCCGAATCAGCCCCAGCATTTT. Its protein is CASSLGGTGPNQPQHF.

The gene calls are TRBV9 and TRBJ1-2; no definite D call. Germline CDR1 and CDR2: SGDLS and YYNGEE. The CDR3 runs to 13 residues. Trimming took off 5 bases at V and 8 bases at J, with 16 bases between the two ends. The CDR3 DNA reads as TGTGCCAGCAGTTCTTGGGAGGGATCGGGCTACACCTTC. Amino acids: CASSSWEGSGYTF.

This clone has a handful of counts. This chain connects TRBV4-1 to TRBJ1-2; 10 bases are a match to TRBD1. Per the germline V gene, CDR1 is MGHRA and CDR2 is YSYEKL. This CDR3 has 15 residues. V was pared by 1 base and J by 8 bases, with 7 bases of the junction left unmatched. The chain's CDR3 is CASSQVVGTGVGYTF. For the CDR3, the DNA is TGCGCCAGCAGCCAAGTTGTAGGGACAGGGGTCGGCTACACCTTC.

This rearrangement joins TRBV19 to TRBJ1-6, with 9 bases aligning to TRBD1. Germline V CDR1 and CDR2: LNHDA, SQIVND (reference sequence). Trimming at V came to 7 bases and at J to 8 bases, leaving 15 bases not matched to a gene. CDR3 size: 17 residues. For the CDR3, the DNA is TGTGCCAGTAATAATATCTGGGACAGGGCTTCGGATTCACCCCTCCACTTT. Protein product: CASNNIWDRASDSPLHF.

This chain connects TRBV9 to TRBJ2-1; TRBD1 matches 7 bases. V shed 3 bases and J 5 bases; nucleotides not matched to a gene: 8. Germline V lookup: CDR1 SGDLS, CDR2 YYNGEE. The CDR3 runs 15 residues. This chain's CDR3 is CASSGLDRTDNEQFF. CDR3 DNA sequence: TGTGCCAGCAGCGGCCTGGACAGGACGGACAATGAGCAGTTCTTC. Using reference TRBV9 and TRBJ2-1 for the parts outside the CDR3, the full variable domain is DSGVTQTPKHLITATGQRVTLRCSPRSGDLSVYWYQQSLDQGLQFLIQYYNGEERAKGNILERFSAQQFPDLHSELNLSSLELGDSALYFCASSGLDRTDNEQFFGPGTRLTVL.

The chain recombines TRBV15 with TRBJ2-7; the D gene is possibly TRBD2 (5 bases). The length of the CDR3 is 11 residues. V was shortened by 6 bases and J by 6 bases, with 9 bases between the two germline ends. Germline CDR1 LNHNV, CDR2 YYDKDF (reference sequence). CDR3 nucleotide sequence: TGTGCCACCAGGGCCGGGGTCGAGCAGTACTTC. Residues: CATRAGVEQYF.

This chain uses TRBV5-1 with TRBJ1-4; weak D call: TRBD1 (5 bases). Per germline, CDR1 SGHRS and CDR2 YFSETQ. The CDR3 consists of 16 residues. Trimming stripped 3 bases from V and 0 bases from J, with 12 bases between. The CDR3 DNA sequence: TGCGCCAGCAGCTCCGGACACTCTGCAACTAATGAAAAACTGTTTTTT. As protein: CASSSGHSATNEKLFF.

The rearrangement joins TRBV5-4 to TRBJ2-7; possibly TRBD2 for D (5 bases). Trimming took 1 base from V and 2 from J, leaving 10 bases between them. CDR3 length: 14 residues. In germline, CDR1 is SGHNT, CDR2 YYREEE (reference sequence). The CDR3 DNA sequence: TGTGCCAGCAGCTTGTCGGGGTACGCCTACGAGCAGTACTTC. Translating it yields CASSLSGYAYEQYF.

The V and J genes are TRBV6-4 and TRBJ1-2; D gene unclear. V lost 2 bases and J 3 bases, leaving 10 bases between the germline ends. The V gene's germline CDR1 is MRHNA and CDR2 SNTAGT. CDR3 length equals 14 residues. In DNA form, the CDR3 reads TGTGCCAGCAGTGACAGACCCGGGGACTATGGCTACACCTTC. This codes for CASSDRPGDYGYTF.

The V gene is TRBV6-1, the J gene TRBJ2-7; no reliable D call. V lost 7 bases to trimming and J lost 3 bases, with 4 bases between them. The V gene's germline CDR1 is MNHNS and CDR2 SASEGT. The CDR3 has 10 residues. The CDR3, as DNA: TGTGCCAGCAAGAGCTACGAGCAGTACTTC. This translates into CASKSYEQYF.

This rearrangement joins TRBV2 to TRBJ1-1; no firm D call. Germline values: CDR1 SNHLY, CDR2 FYNNEI. V shed 3 bases and J shed 2 bases, with 7 bases lying between them. The CDR3 loop spans 13 amino acids. Here the CDR3 reads CASSEDLNTEAFF. The DNA for the CDR3 is TGTGCCAGCAGTGAGGACTTAAACACTGAAGCTTTCTTT.